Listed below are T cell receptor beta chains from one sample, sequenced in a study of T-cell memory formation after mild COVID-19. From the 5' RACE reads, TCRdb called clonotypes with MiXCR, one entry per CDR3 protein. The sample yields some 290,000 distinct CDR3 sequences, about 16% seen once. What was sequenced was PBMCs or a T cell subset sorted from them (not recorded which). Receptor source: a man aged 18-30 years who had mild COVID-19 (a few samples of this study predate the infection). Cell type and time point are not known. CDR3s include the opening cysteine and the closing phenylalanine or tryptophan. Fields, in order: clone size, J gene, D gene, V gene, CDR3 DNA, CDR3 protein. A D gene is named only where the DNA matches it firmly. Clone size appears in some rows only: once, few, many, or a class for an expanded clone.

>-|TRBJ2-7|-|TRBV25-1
TGTGCCAGCAGTGAGACGGAGGGGCCGAACTCCTACGAGCAGTACTTC
CASSETEGPNSYEQYF
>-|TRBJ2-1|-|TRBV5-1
TGCGCCAGCAGCTCGGGGGGCCCCCCCTACAATGAGCAGTTCTTC
CASSSGGPPYNEQFF
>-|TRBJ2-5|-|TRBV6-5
TGTGCCAGCGGAGGGGATCCCTTGAGAGAGACCCAGTACTTC
CASGGDPLRETQYF
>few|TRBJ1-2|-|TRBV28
TGTGCCAGCAGTTTAATAGGATATGGCTACACCTTC
CASSLIGYGYTF
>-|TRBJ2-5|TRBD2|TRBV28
TGTGCCAGCAGTTTGGATGTCGGGGGGGGGGAGACCCAGTACTTC
CASSLDVGGGETQYF
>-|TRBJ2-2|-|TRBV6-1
TGTGCCAGCAACCAGATCCTGGGAGTAGGGGAGCTGTTTTTT
CASNQILGVGELFF
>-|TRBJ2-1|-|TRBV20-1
TGCAGTGCTACTGGGCTCGGTGAGCAGTTCTTC
CSATGLGEQFF
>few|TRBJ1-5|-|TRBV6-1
TGTGCCAGCAGTGAAGCGGGAGGTCAGCCCCAGCATTTT
CASSEAGGQPQHF
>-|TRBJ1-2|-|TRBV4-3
TGCGCCAGCAGCCAAGCCGGACCCTATGGCTACACCTTC
CASSQAGPYGYTF
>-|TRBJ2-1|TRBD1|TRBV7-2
TGTGCCAGCAGCCCTCCAGGGGGCATCTCGGTGTTCTTC
CASSPPGGISVFF
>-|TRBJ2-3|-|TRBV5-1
TGCGCCAGCAGCAACCTGGGGCGGGACACAGATACGCAGTATTTT
CASSNLGRDTDTQYF
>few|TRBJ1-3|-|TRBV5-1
TGCGCCAGCAGCTTACAGGGAACTGGAAACACCATATATTTT
CASSLQGTGNTIYF
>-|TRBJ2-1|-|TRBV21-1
TGTGCCAGCAGCGCCGGAGGAGGACGGCCGTTCTACAATGAGCAGTTCTTC
CASSAGGGRPFYNEQFF
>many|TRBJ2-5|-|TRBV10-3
TGTGCCATCAGTGAGTCAGGGGTTGAGACCCAGTACTTC
CAISESGVETQYF
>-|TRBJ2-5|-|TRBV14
TGTGCCAGCAGCCATCCTTCCGGGACAATACAAGAGACCCAGTACTTC
CASSHPSGTIQETQYF
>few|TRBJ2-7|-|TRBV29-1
TGCAGCGTTGCCGGGGCCTACGAGCAGTACTTC
CSVAGAYEQYF
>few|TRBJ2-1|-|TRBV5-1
TGCGCCAGCAGCTTGATGGGCGGCCATGAGCAGTTCTTC
CASSLMGGHEQFF
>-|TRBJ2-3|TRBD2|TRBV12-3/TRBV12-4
TGTGCCAGCAGTGCCTTAGCGGGGGCTAGCACAGATACGCAGTATTTT
CASSALAGASTDTQYF
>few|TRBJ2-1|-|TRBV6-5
TGTGCCAGCAGTTACTCGTCAGACCCGGCTGAGCAGTTCTTC
CASSYSSDPAEQFF
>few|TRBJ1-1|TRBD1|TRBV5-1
TGCGCCAGCAGCCCGACTGGACTCCGGGACAGTGAAGCTTTCTTT
CASSPTGLRDSEAFF
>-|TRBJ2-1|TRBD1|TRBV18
TGTTCCAGCTCCCAGACGGACAGGGGGTTCTACAATGAGCAGTTCTTC
CSSSQTDRGFYNEQFF
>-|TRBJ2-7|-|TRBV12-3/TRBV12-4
TGTGCCAGCAGTTTAGGGGTATCCGAGCAGTACTTC
CASSLGVSEQYF
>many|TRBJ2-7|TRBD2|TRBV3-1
TGTGCCAGCAGCCCTTTAGCGGGGGCTAGCTACGAGCAGTACTTC
CASSPLAGASYEQYF
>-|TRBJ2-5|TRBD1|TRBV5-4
TGTGCCAGCAGTTCCACAGGGGTTCCGAAAGAGACCCAGTACTTC
CASSSTGVPKETQYF
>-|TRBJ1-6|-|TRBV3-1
TGTGCCAGCACGTCCGGTCTAACACCCCTCCACTTT
CASTSGLTPLHF
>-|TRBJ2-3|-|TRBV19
TGTGCCAGTAGTTTTGCGGGTGCGAGCACAGATAAGCAGTATTTT
CASSFAGASTDKQYF
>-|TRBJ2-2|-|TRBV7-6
TGTGCCAGCAGCGGCCGGGTCAGCTTCGCGAACACCGGGGAGCTGTTTTTT
CASSGRVSFANTGELFF
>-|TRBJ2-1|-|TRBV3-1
TGTGCCAGCAGCCAGCGGGTGGCCGGGACTCAGCTGTTCTTC
CASSQRVAGTQLFF
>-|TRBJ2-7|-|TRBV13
TGTGCCAGCAGCCCCGGGGCCGTAGGGTCCACAAGCGACGAGCAGTACTTC
CASSPGAVGSTSDEQYF
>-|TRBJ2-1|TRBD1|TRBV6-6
TGTGCCAGCAGTTACTCGTTTGCGGGACAGGGAGGCAATGAGCAGTTCTTC
CASSYSFAGQGGNEQFF
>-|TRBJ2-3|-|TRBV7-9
TGTGCCACTACAGGGTTGGGTTCCACAGATACGCAGTATTTT
CATTGLGSTDTQYF
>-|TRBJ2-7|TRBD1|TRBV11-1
TGTGCCAGCAGCCAGTCCCGGGACAGCGAGCAGTACTTC
CASSQSRDSEQYF
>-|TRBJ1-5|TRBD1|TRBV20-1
TGCAGTGCTAGGACAGGGTTATCTCAGCCCCAGCATTTT
CSARTGLSQPQHF
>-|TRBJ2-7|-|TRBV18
TGTGCCAGCTCACCCTCCCAGACAGGATCCTCCTACGAGCAGTACTTC
CASSPSQTGSSYEQYF
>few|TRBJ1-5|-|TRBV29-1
TGCAGCGTTGAAGTGGGGGATAATCAGCCCCAGCATTTT
CSVEVGDNQPQHF
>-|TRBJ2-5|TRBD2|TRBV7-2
TGTGCCAGCAGCTTAGCGACTAGCGTGGAGACCCAGTACTTC
CASSLATSVETQYF
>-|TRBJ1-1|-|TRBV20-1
TGCAGTGCTAGAGTAGGGGGAGGCAGGGGAATGAACACTGAAGCTTTCTTT
CSARVGGGRGMNTEAFF
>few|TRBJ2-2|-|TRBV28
TGTGCCAGCAGTTTGCCGTTTACTGCCGGGGAGCTGTTTTTT
CASSLPFTAGELFF
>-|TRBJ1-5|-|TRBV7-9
TGTGCCAGCAGCTTCGCAGGGGGCAATCAGCCCCAGCATTTT
CASSFAGGNQPQHF
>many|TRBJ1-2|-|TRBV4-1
TGCGCCAGCAGCCAGAGCTCGTTGGACGGATTATATGGCTACACCTTC
CASSQSSLDGLYGYTF
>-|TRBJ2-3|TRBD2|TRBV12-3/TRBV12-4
TGTGCCAGCAGTTACCGTAGCGGGGGGCCCACAGATACGCAGTATTTT
CASSYRSGGPTDTQYF
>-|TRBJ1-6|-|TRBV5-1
TGCGCCAGACGGACAGAGGGGGACTCGCCCCTCCACTTT
CARRTEGDSPLHF
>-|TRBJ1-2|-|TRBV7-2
TGTGCCAGCAGCTTCACCGATAACTATGGCTACACCTTC
CASSFTDNYGYTF
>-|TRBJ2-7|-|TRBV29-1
TGCAGCGCCCGCCACCGGGACAAATACGAGCAGTACTTC
CSARHRDKYEQYF
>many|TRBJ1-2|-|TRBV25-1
TGTGCCAGCGAGGGGGGGACGGGGAATGGCTACACCTTC
CASEGGTGNGYTF
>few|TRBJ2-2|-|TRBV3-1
TGTGCCAGCAGCCCTACAGTTGCCGGGGAGCTGTTTTTT
CASSPTVAGELFF
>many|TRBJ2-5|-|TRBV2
TGTGCCAGCAGTGCAGGGTCCGAGACCCAGTACTTC
CASSAGSETQYF
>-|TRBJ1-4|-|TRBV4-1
TGCGCCAGCAGCCATTTAAGAGGGAATTCGGGTAATGAAAAACTGTTTTTT
CASSHLRGNSGNEKLFF
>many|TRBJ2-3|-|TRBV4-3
TGCGCCAGCAGCCAAGACCCCGGGACAGATACGCAGTATTTT
CASSQDPGTDTQYF
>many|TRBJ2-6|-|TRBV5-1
TGCGCCAGCAGCTTGGAGGGACCTGGGGCCAACGTCCTGACTTTC
CASSLEGPGANVLTF